The clone carrying this T cell receptor (beta chain) was counted ten times or more. Its antigen is unidentified. The data belong to a study of T-cell reconstitution after alpha-beta-depleted transplantation in children. Broader study findings: T-cell numbers and diversity, one year after transplant, stemmed largely from T cells that were newly produced. Approximately two months post-transplant, alpha-beta T cells reportedly originated from several hundred expanded graft clones.

The CDR3 loop spans 11 amino acids. Trimming removed 7 bases from V and 9 bases from J, with 15 bases in between. CDR1 SQVTM and CDR2 ANQGSEA come from the germline V gene. Preparing the TCRbeta library involved the use of unique molecular identifiers. Via MiXCR, TCRdb re-called the PCR reads, giving one row per CDR3 protein. This table holds a few hundred thousand distinct CDR3 sequences, roughly 13% found once. This clonotype originated in a male patient younger than 18 who had a stem cell transplant for acute myeloid leukemia, so the T cells may come from the graft donor. The sample was PBMCs, mostly from graft donor cells, taken 360 days after TCRalphabeta/CD19-depleted stem cell transplant. The gene calls are TRBV29-1 and TRBJ2-5; D not certain. The CDR3 DNA follows: TGCAGCGCCAGAGCCAGTGGGGCCCAGTACTTC. This translates into CSARASGAQYF.